One TCR beta chain is described in this entry. The data belong to a study of technical replicates of blood from several donors. V was pared by 3 bases and J by 4 bases, with 6 bases of the junction left unmatched. There are 14 residues in the CDR3. CDR1 and CDR2 from the germline V gene are LGHNA and YNFKEQ. The protocol was immunoSEQ multiplex PCR, while the TCRdb copy is restricted to in-frame clones and leaves out a portion. Counted here are about 89,000 clones, 90% to 95% occurring once; the ten biggest clones make up roughly 0.26%. This chain connects TRBV4-2 to TRBJ2-7; TRBD2 aligns across 7 bases. The specimen sequenced was T cells isolated from PBMCs. The TCR comes from a human donor in good health. The DNA of the CDR3 is TGTGCCAGCAGCCAGGGGCGGGAGCCATACGAGCAGTACTTC. Translating it yields CASSQGREPYEQYF.